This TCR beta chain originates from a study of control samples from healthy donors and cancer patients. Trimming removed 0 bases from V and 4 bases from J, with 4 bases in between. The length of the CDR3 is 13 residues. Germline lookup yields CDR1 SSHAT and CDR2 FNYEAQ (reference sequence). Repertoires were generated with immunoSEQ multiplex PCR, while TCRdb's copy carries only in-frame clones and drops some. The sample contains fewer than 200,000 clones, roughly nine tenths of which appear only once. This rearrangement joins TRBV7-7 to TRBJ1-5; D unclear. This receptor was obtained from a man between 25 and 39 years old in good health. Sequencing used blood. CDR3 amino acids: CASSLARNQPQHF. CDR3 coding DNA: TGTGCCAGCAGCTTAGCACGAAATCAGCCCCAGCATTTT.